The clone carrying this TCR beta chain appeared a few times. The sample comes from a study of T cells in Graves' hyperthyroidism and ophthalmopathy. Amplification targeted TCR beta CDR3 regions from RNA transcripts. First-round RT-PCR with HTBI primers amplified the TCR CDR3 region. From the multiplex PCR reads, TCRdb called clonotypes with MiXCR, one entry per CDR3 protein. This table holds fewer than 750,000 distinct CDR3 sequences, 14% to 15% found once. Germline CDR1 is KGHSH and CDR2 is LQKENI. The CDR3 loop spans 17 amino acids. The junction had 11 bases not matched to a gene; V was cut back by 3 bases and J by 4 bases.

This clonotype originated in a woman aged 35 to 49 with Graves' ophthalmopathy. The sample was blood. J is TRBJ2-5 and V is TRBV18; 10 bases are shared with TRBD2. The CDR3 bases are TGTGCCAGCTCACCGGAACTAGCGGGATTGGGACGAGAGACCCAGTACTTC. This sequence encodes CASSPELAGLGRETQYF.